The rows below give T cell receptor beta chains drawn from one sample of a study of CD8+ T cells in alopecia areata. Data came from immunoSEQ multiplex PCR; TCRdb stores just in-frame clones and leaves some out. The data contain about 180,000 clones, roughly 50% of them seen just once; the ten biggest clones take up roughly 10%. Here the sequenced sample was CD8+ T cells sorted from blood, taken at week 24, from a patient treated with tofacitinib. The receptors here all came from a human donor with alopecia areata. The CDR3 runs from the conserved cysteine through the conserved F or W. The order of the fields is CDR3 DNA, CDR3 protein, clone size, V gene, J gene, D gene. D genes are given only for firm matches. Clone size, where shown, is once, few, many, or a class for clones that have expanded.

CDR3 DNA: TGCGCCAGCAGCCAAGATGGATTGGGGGCGGTCGGTTATGGCTACACCTTC
CDR3 protein: CASSQDGLGAVGYGYTF
clone size: -
V gene: TRBV4-3
J gene: TRBJ1-2
D gene: -

CDR3 DNA: TGTGCCAGCAGTTTCTTTGGGACTAGCAGGTTGAATGAGCAGTTCTTC
CDR3 protein: CASSFFGTSRLNEQFF
clone size: -
V gene: TRBV27
J gene: TRBJ2-1
D gene: TRBD2

CDR3 DNA: TGTGCCAGCAGCTCGCGTGCTAGCACAGATACGCAGTATTTT
CDR3 protein: CASSSRASTDTQYF
clone size: few
V gene: TRBV11-3
J gene: TRBJ2-3
D gene: -

CDR3 DNA: TGTGCCAGCAGTGAAGGAGGAAGGGCCCAGCCCCAGCATTTT
CDR3 protein: CASSEGGRAQPQHF
clone size: -
V gene: TRBV6-1
J gene: TRBJ1-5
D gene: -

CDR3 DNA: TGTGCCAGCAGTCCAGGCAGTTACAATGAGCAGTTCTTC
CDR3 protein: CASSPGSYNEQFF
clone size: -
V gene: TRBV2
J gene: TRBJ2-1
D gene: -

CDR3 DNA: TGTGCCAGCAGTTCCCCAGGGGGCGCAGGGGCCAACGTCCTGACTTTC
CDR3 protein: CASSSPGGAGANVLTF
clone size: -
V gene: TRBV27
J gene: TRBJ2-6
D gene: TRBD1

CDR3 DNA: TGTGCCAGCAGCAAACTTCGGGGCGGCAGCTTGGCAGATACGCAGTATTTT
CDR3 protein: CASSKLRGGSLADTQYF
clone size: -
V gene: TRBV7-8
J gene: TRBJ2-3
D gene: -

CDR3 DNA: TGTGCCAGCAGCTTAGTCCCAGAGAATAATTCACCCCTCCACTTT
CDR3 protein: CASSLVPENNSPLHF
clone size: -
V gene: TRBV7-8
J gene: TRBJ1-6
D gene: -

CDR3 DNA: TGCAGCGTTGAAGTCGCCGGGGCATCTAGCGGGGAGCTGTTTTTT
CDR3 protein: CSVEVAGASSGELFF
clone size: few
V gene: TRBV29-1
J gene: TRBJ2-2
D gene: -

CDR3 DNA: TGTGCCACACTAGCGAGTACCTACAATGAGCAGTTCTTC
CDR3 protein: CATLASTYNEQFF
clone size: -
V gene: TRBV19
J gene: TRBJ2-1
D gene: TRBD2

CDR3 DNA: TGCGCCAGCAGCCAAGATGGGGGACTAGAGCAGTTCTTC
CDR3 protein: CASSQDGGLEQFF
clone size: once
V gene: TRBV4-3
J gene: TRBJ2-1
D gene: TRBD2